The entry below gives a single T cell receptor (beta chain) sequence along with its context. There are many counts of this clonotype. Its binding antigen is unknown. The sample holds no much larger clone one base away, and base qualities are not on file. Synthesis of TCR cDNA relied on 5'RACE template switching, a step that introduced a universal primer site along with unique molecular identifiers. cDNA synthesis was primed from both the TCR alpha and TCR beta constant segments. Libraries were amplified in two PCR steps, with sample barcodes and sequencing adapters added in the second step. Sequencing of libraries was done on Illumina HiSeq 2500 (2x100 bp) or NovaSeq (2x150 bp). On the study's bioinformatics: MIGEC handled demultiplexing of reads and collapsing into UMI consensus sequences, while MiXCR performed V(D)J alignment. Using edgeR on replicate PBMC samples, clonotypes were called vaccine-responding if FDR was below 0.01 and the log2 fold change was above 5 up to day 15. CD4 or CD8 identity was assigned to each bulk clonotype according to whether the clonotype was present at higher abundance in the sequenced CD4 repertoire or the sequenced CD8 repertoire. In TCRdb, the public reads were trimmed at Q25 with fastp and aligned with MiXCR, with productive beta chains retained. Each entry is one CDR3 protein sequence, shown with its most common DNA and genes. Here the V and J calls rest on TCRdb's processing, not on the authors' analysis. The sample data list 90,000 to 130,000 distinct CDR3 sequences, and under 9% of these were observed just once. In total, the top ten clones hold around 25% of the sample.

This entry is derived from a study of T cells after yellow fever vaccination (dated by TCRdb to the late 2010s). Looking at the study overall: The SMART-Seq v4 Ultra Low Input RNA kit was used to prepare libraries from fractions with low cell numbers. To follow T-cell clones before and after both primary and booster YFV17D yellow fever vaccination, bulk TCR alpha and beta repertoires underwent longitudinal sequencing. Two healthy male donors made up the cohort, one aged 18 to 29 years and the other aged 30 to 39 years. Blood samples were taken at several timepoints before and after primary and secondary immunization, and bulk PBMC replicates and cell subsets were isolated.

Explained via the paper, the treatment or condition label denotes: live attenuated yellow fever vaccine strain. PBMCs were isolated from peripheral blood using a standard Ficoll-Paque protocol. CD4 and CD8 T-cell fractions were isolated with Dynabeads CD4 and CD8 positive selection kits. TriZol was used to extract RNA from bulk PBMCs, from CD4 and CD8 fractions, and from dextramer-positive and dextramer-negative fractions. Including the terminal cysteine and phenylalanine, the CDR3 comprises 13 residues. The read is trimmed to its CDR3 DNA, 39 bases read in frame from base 1. The germline V gene (reference sequence) supplies CDR1 GTSNPN and CDR2 SVGIG. The study at large found these results: After the booster, most clones that had expanded after primary vaccination were detected again (roughly 96% of CD4 and under 90% of CD8), suggesting broad maintenance of memory. A small share of clonotypes occurred in both CD4 and CD8 compartments, likely arising from convergent recombination. Only two donors were included in the study, so the extent to which the findings can be generalized is limited. Computational filtering was needed because FACS-sorted repertoires could contain abundant contaminating clonotypes from the bulk population. Compared with the primary T-cell response, the secondary T-cell response was weaker but faster, peaking on day 5 rather than day 15.

The source was CD8+ T cells sorted from PBMCs, collected 45 days after the yellow fever booster vaccination. The TCR was taken from a man under 40 who received the YFV17D yellow fever vaccine. This receptor chain uses TRBV30 and TRBJ2-5; TRBD1 might be the D gene, on 6 matching bases. The nucleotide sequence is TGTGCTGGTGTACAGGGTTCGGGGGAGACCCAGTACTTC. This gives the protein CAGVQGSGETQYF.